This T cell receptor (beta chain) was identified in a study of shared clonotypes between healthy human individuals. Study conclusions and caveats: Across a handful of donors, naive CD4 shared 4.5% to 6%, naive CD8 over 3%, memory CD4 roughly 2.4%, memory CD8 0.35% to 0.5%.

Each subset's genomic DNA was shared equally among a number of immunoSEQ plates. Profiling relied on immunoSEQ multiplex PCR, and the TCRdb table lists in-frame clones only, not all of them. The profile shows 1.4 million to 1.5 million clones, around 95% of them singletons. In the case of this clone: Its matching antigen is unknown.

Per germline, CDR1 MGHDK and CDR2 SYGVNS. V was pared by 6 bases and J by 2 bases, with 3 bases of the junction left unmatched. This CDR3 has 14 residues. This TCR derives from a man aged 25-45 years in good health. The specimen was naive CD4+ T cells sorted from blood. Stated subset: CD45RA+ positively selected. The chain employs TRBV25-1 and TRBJ2-7; 11 bases are a match to TRBD2. The CDR3 DNA is TGTGCCAGCAGCAGGACTAGCGGGCCCTACGAGCAGTACTTC. Residues: CASSRTSGPYEQYF.